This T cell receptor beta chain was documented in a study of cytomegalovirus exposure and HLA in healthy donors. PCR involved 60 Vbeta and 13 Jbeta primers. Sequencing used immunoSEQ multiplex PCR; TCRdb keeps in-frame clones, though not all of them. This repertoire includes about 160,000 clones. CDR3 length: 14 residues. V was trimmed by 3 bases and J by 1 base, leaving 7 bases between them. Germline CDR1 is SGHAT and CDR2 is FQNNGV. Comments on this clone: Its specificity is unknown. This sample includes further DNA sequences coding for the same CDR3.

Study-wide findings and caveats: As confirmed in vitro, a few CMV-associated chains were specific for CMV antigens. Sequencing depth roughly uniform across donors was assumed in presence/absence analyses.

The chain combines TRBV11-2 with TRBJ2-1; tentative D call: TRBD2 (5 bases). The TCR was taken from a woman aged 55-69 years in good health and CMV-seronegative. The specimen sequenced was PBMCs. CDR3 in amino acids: CASSFRGSYNEQFF. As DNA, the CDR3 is TGTGCCAGCAGCTTTCGGGGTTCCTACAATGAGCAGTTCTTC.